Listed below are T cell receptor beta chains from one sample, sequenced in a study of shared clonotypes between healthy human individuals. Assay used: immunoSEQ multiplex PCR; TCRdb lists only in-frame clones, some missing. This table has 950,000 to 1,300,000 clones, around 75% appearing once. The source material was memory CD4+ T cells sorted from blood. Source of these receptors: a man aged 18 to 29 in good health. Each CDR3 is given with its conserved first and last residue. The D gene is left open where the match is weak. Some rows have no size entry. The others give once, few or many, or a class for an expanded clone.

J | length | size | V | D | CDR3
TRBJ2-7 | 13 | - | TRBV6-5 | TRBD1 | CASRRTGTGEQYF
TRBJ2-7 | 15 | - | TRBV19 | TRBD2 | CASSKVVAGAREQYF
TRBJ2-7 | 15 | - | TRBV5-1 | TRBD2 | CASSDIAGGPHEQYF
TRBJ2-1 | 16 | once | TRBV18 | TRBD2 | CASSPRGLAARGEQFF
TRBJ2-3 | 13 | many | TRBV10-3 | - | CAISEGGTDTQYF
TRBJ2-6 | 18 | - | TRBV13 | - | CASSLGQAQYSGANVLTF
TRBJ2-1 | 15 | - | TRBV7-9 | - | CASSLQLSSYNEQFF
TRBJ1-2 | 12 | few | TRBV2 | TRBD1 | CASRGQGYGYTF
TRBJ1-5 | 14 | - | TRBV30 | TRBD1 | CAWSVPQGNQPQHF
TRBJ2-1 | 15 | once | TRBV7-2 | TRBD2 | CASSLGTSGDNEQFF
TRBJ2-1 | 17 | - | TRBV18 | TRBD2 | CASSPPKSGSPSNEQFF
TRBJ1-2 | 14 | few | TRBV4-3 | - | CASSQKDGVTGYTF
TRBJ1-3 | 14 | - | TRBV30 | - | CAWGENPSGNTIYF
TRBJ2-2 | 14 | - | TRBV10-1 | - | CASSESSGPRELFF
TRBJ1-2 | 15 | - | TRBV18 | - | CASSRSGGESYGYTF
TRBJ2-7 | 14 | once | TRBV5-1 | TRBD1 | CASSLGGDSNEQYF
TRBJ1-1 | 13 | - | TRBV27 | - | CASSSRLSTEAFF
TRBJ1-5 | 14 | - | TRBV5-6 | - | CASSRSQSNQPQHF
TRBJ2-1 | 13 | - | TRBV5-1 | - | CASSFPDPNEQFF
TRBJ1-2 | 18 | - | TRBV2 | - | CASKNEMHTQGSNYGYTF
TRBJ2-5 | 13 | - | TRBV9 | - | CASSVNPGETQYF
TRBJ1-6 | 16 | - | TRBV5-1 | TRBD1 | CASSLGGTGDFEPLHF
TRBJ1-4 | 14 | - | TRBV19 | TRBD1 | CASTPTGEFEKLFF
TRBJ2-3 | 15 | - | TRBV6-1 | TRBD2 | CASKGLAVGTDTQYF
TRBJ1-2 | 12 | - | TRBV10-3 | - | CAISEAGDGYTF
TRBJ1-2 | 17 | - | TRBV6-9 | - | CASSPPRPGSLCYGYTF
TRBJ2-7 | 16 | - | TRBV10-1 | TRBD2 | CASSSGTSGRMREQYF
TRBJ1-1 | 13 | once | TRBV12-5 | - | CASAVDEDTEAFF
TRBJ2-5 | 16 | - | TRBV10-3 | TRBD2 | CAISESTGLAGETQYF
TRBJ2-7 | 13 | - | TRBV10-3 | - | CAISHRVGYEQYF
TRBJ2-2 | 15 | - | TRBV9 | TRBD2 | CASSVGGRSTGELFF
TRBJ2-3 | 16 | - | TRBV7-9 | TRBD2 | CASSFLLAGSTDTQYF
TRBJ1-2 | 14 | few | TRBV5-6 | TRBD1 | CASSLVQGVYGYTF
TRBJ2-7 | 15 | - | TRBV28 | TRBD2 | CASSLAGGRSYEQYF
TRBJ1-1 | 13 | - | TRBV29-1 | - | CSAGDLMNTEAFF
TRBJ1-5 | 14 | - | TRBV2 | - | CASSGLLESQPQHF
TRBJ2-5 | 14 | - | TRBV5-6 | - | CASSPANRGETQYF
TRBJ2-1 | 14 | - | TRBV5-1 | TRBD2 | CASSPPQRGHEQFF
TRBJ1-1 | 15 | - | TRBV18 | - | CASSASKGGGTEAFF
TRBJ2-6 | 17 | - | TRBV5-1 | - | CASSLGMGDSGANVLTF
TRBJ1-1 | 13 | - | TRBV6-5 | - | CASSSSGVMIAFF